One and the same sample provided the 4 T cell receptor beta chains below, sequenced in a study of human T cells and chemical hapten exposure (dated by TCRdb to about 2021). The intended sense of this specimen's time point label: patch test 1, 2 weeks after DPC sensitization. The sample's treatment or condition label, decoded: therapeutic diphenylcyclopropenone sensitization with weekly scalp DPC. Library preparation employed RACE. Sequenced on a NextSeq 500. Using fastp at Q25 and MiXCR, TCRdb reprocessed the public reads and kept productive beta chains. Under each unique CDR3 protein, matching rows form one entry showing the most common genes and DNA. Recorded for this sample are tens of thousands of distinct CDR3 sequences; 10% to 13% of them occurred a single time. In total, the top ten clones hold less than 2.5% of the sample. The sample here was whole blood, taken in connection with sensitization to the hapten diphenylcyclopropenone (DPC). All receptors come from a man aged 40-49 years with alopecia areata. Some clones in this sample may be carry-over from other donors' samples.

This chain links TRBV5-5 with TRBJ2-3; D gene unclear. The CDR3 has 13 amino acids. The ends were cut back, 4 bases at V and 2 bases at J, with 8 bases in the middle. Germline loops: CDR1 SGHKS, CDR2 YYEKEE (reference sequence). CDR3 in amino acids: CASSQIPTDTQYF. The DNA for the CDR3 is TGTGCCAGCAGCCAGATTCCCACAGATACGCAGTATTTT.

This clonotype came up a few times. The rearrangement uses TRBV7-8 and TRBJ2-3; D possibly corresponds to TRBD2 (6 bases). The V end lost 2 bases, the J end lost 2 bases, and 17 bases lay between the germline ends. Germline V gene sequence: CDR1 SGHVS, CDR2 FQNEAQ. CDR3 length: 17 amino acids. The CDR3 sequence is CASSLIGTRQITDTQYF. DNA for the CDR3: TGTGCCAGCAGCTTAATAGGGACTCGGCAAATCACAGATACGCAGTATTTT. Variable domain in full (rest from reference TRBV7-8 and TRBJ2-3): GAGVSQSPRYKVAKRGQDVALRCDPISGHVSLFWYQQALGQGPEFLTYFQNEAQLDKSGLPSDRFFAERPEGSVSTLKIQRTQQEDSAVYLCASSLIGTRQITDTQYFGPGTRLTVL.

The chain recombines TRBV12-3 or TRBV12-4 with TRBJ2-7; unclear D gene. The CDR3 runs 12 residues. Trimming removed 4 bases at V and 0 bases at J, with 4 bases between. CDR3 in amino acids: CASSSSSYEQYV. The CDR3 DNA reads as TGTGCCAGCAGTTCCAGCTCCTACGAGCAGTACGTC.

This clonotype has more than one count but fewer than ten. V and J are TRBV6-2 or TRBV6-3 and TRBJ2-1; 8 nucleotides agree with TRBD2. J lost 4 bases, V lost 5 bases, and 10 bases had no gene match. Germline V gene lookup returns CDR1 MNHEY and CDR2 SVGEGT. The CDR3 spans 16 residues. CDR3 nucleotides: TGTGCCAGCAGTCCAGACGCGGGAGGAATTTACAATGAGCAGTTCTTC. Encoded protein: CASSPDAGGIYNEQFF.